The 30 T cell receptor beta chains presented below share a single source sample, sequenced in a study of spatial heterogeneity in lung cancer. Study-wide findings and caveats: For expanded intratumoral alpha and beta TCRs, counts tracked tumor mutation counts.

These receptors have no identified antigens. As for time point: sample taken at primary tumor resection. TCRdb analysed the 5' RACE reads with MiXCR anew, one entry per CDR3 protein. The table records 24,000 or so distinct CDR3 sequences, approximately 8.8% of them present only once. This specimen was lung tumor tissue, taken at surgery. The receptors shown here come from a male donor with early-stage non-small cell lung cancer.

This clonotype came up a few times. The chain couples TRBV3-1 to TRBJ1-4, with a tentative D call TRBD1 (6 bases). The length of the CDR3 is 15 residues. Trimming left V 4 bases short and J 8 bases short, with 17 bases between. The germline V gene has CDR1 LGHDT and CDR2 YNNKEL (reference sequence). The CDR3 region has the DNA TGTGCCAGCAGCCCCCTTCGGGGGGCAGGGGAAAAACTGTTTTTT. Its translation: CASSPLRGAGEKLFF.

The chain employs TRBV24-1 and TRBJ2-1; 8 nucleotides agree with TRBD1. Looked up from germline, CDR1 is KGHDR and CDR2 is SFDVKD. CDR3 length: 15 amino acids. With V trimmed by 4 bases and J by 6 bases, 7 bases remained unmatched. The CDR3 DNA reads TGTGCCACCAGTGACCGACAGGGGAGTATCAATGAGCAGTTCTTC. Its translation is CATSDRQGSINEQFF.

For this clonotype: Mismatch with germline at one junction end may stem from a read error. The V and J genes are TRBV12-3 or TRBV12-4 and TRBJ2-3; the D gene is possibly TRBD2 (6 bases). CDR3 length: 15 residues. CDR3 sequence reads: CASSFFAGRTDMQYF. DNA for the CDR3: TGTGCCAGCAGTTTTTTCGCGGGACGCACAGATATGCAGTATTTT.

By sample fraction, this clonotype is medium-sized (0.01 to 0.1%). The V call is TRBV4-3, the J call TRBJ1-1; D gene unclear. The CDR3 runs to 15 residues. V gave up 3 bases and J gave up 0 bases, with 11 bases separating them. Per the germline V gene, CDR1 is LGHNA and CDR2 is YSLEER. The CDR3 DNA is TGCGCCAGCAGCCAGGAGCCAGTAATGAACACTGAAGCTTTCTTT. Translating gives CASSQEPVMNTEAFF.

This chain connects TRBV7-8 to TRBJ2-2; D is possibly TRBD1 (5 bases). The germline CDR1 and CDR2 sequences are SGHVS and FQNEAQ. CDR3 size: 14 residues. Trimming stripped 1 base from V and 4 bases from J, with 7 bases between. The CDR3 DNA reads as TGTGCCAGCAGCTTAGTCCAGGGCACCGGGGAGCTGTTTTTT. As protein: CASSLVQGTGELFF.

This clonotype was seen ten or more times. This sequence joins TRBV20-1 and TRBJ2-7; the D is unclear. Germline CDR1 DFQATT, CDR2 SNEGSKA (reference sequence). The CDR3 runs to 14 residues. V was clipped by 0 bases and J by 3 bases, with 12 bases between them. The CDR3 DNA reads TGCAGTGCTAGAGATGTAGGCGTAGGCTACGAGCAGTACTTC. Translating it yields CSARDVGVGYEQYF.

The chain carries TRBV6-2 or TRBV6-3 and TRBJ1-1; a possible D gene is TRBD1 (5 bases). In germline, CDR1 is MNHEY, CDR2 SVGEGT. Trimming stripped 7 bases from V and 7 bases from J, with 13 bases between. This CDR3 has 12 amino acids. The CDR3 loop reads CASNMGRLEAFF. CDR3 bases: TGTGCCAGCAATATGGGACGCCTTGAAGCTTTCTTT.

Ten or more counts support this clonotype. The chain couples TRBV6-2 or TRBV6-3 to TRBJ2-3; D may be TRBD1 or TRBD2 (6 bases each). This CDR3 is 16 amino acids long. The ends were cut back, 0 bases at V and 2 bases at J, with 12 bases in the middle. Germline assignment: CDR1 MNHEY and CDR2 SVGEGT. The DNA of the CDR3 is TGTGCCAGCAGTTACTCGACGGGGGCCCTCACAGATACGCAGTATTTT. It specifies CASSYSTGALTDTQYF.

This clonotype was observed at least ten times. This sequence joins TRBV28 and TRBJ2-6; no reliable D call. The CDR3 runs 18 residues. Looked up from germline, CDR1 is MDHEN and CDR2 is SYDVKM. The germline V and J ends were trimmed by 4 bases and 0 bases, with 16 bases remaining between them. The CDR3 nucleotides read TGTGCCAGCAGTTCACACTATTTGACGAGCTCTGGGGCCAACGTCCTGACTTTC. Encoded protein: CASSSHYLTSSGANVLTF.

This clonotype was counted at least ten times. The J gene is TRBJ1-6, the V gene TRBV18; D is perhaps TRBD1 (6 bases). Trimming took off 9 bases at V and 6 bases at J, with 15 bases between the two ends. Germline V CDR1 and CDR2: KGHSH, LQKENI. The length of the CDR3 is 14 residues. The CDR3 is CASETGLGNSPLHF. DNA for the CDR3: TGTGCCAGTGAAACAGGGCTCGGTAATTCACCCCTCCACTTT.

The rearrangement links TRBV3-1 to TRBJ2-7; D may be TRBD2 (5 bases). The CDR3 runs 12 residues. CDR1 and CDR2 from the germline V gene are LGHDT and YNNKEL (reference sequence). V dropped 4 bases and J dropped 6 bases, with 10 bases sitting between them. In nucleotides, the CDR3 is TGTGCCAGCAGCCGCGGGCCCCTCGAGCAGTACTTC. Its translation: CASSRGPLEQYF.

The sample holds many counts of this clonotype. CDR3 nucleotides: TGCGCCAGCAGCTTGGAGGGTAGCGGAGGAAATGAGCAGTTCTTC. This codes for CASSLEGSGGNEQFF. The chain links TRBV5-1 to TRBJ2-1; D possibly corresponds to TRBD2 (6 bases). The CDR3 contains 15 residues. The germline V gene has CDR1 SGHRS and CDR2 YFSETQ. V gave up 0 bases and J gave up 7 bases, with 14 bases separating them.

As DNA, the CDR3 is TGTGCCAGCAGCCAGTACCAAGAGACCCAGTACTTC. It yields the protein CASSQYQETQYF. The chain employs TRBV3-1 and TRBJ2-5; unclear D gene. Deletions cut 3 bases from V and 0 bases from J, with 2 bases between. The CDR3 length is 12 residues. Per germline, CDR1 LGHDT and CDR2 YNNKEL (reference sequence).

The sample holds many counts of this clonotype. V is TRBV29-1 and J is TRBJ2-5; 14 bases agree with TRBD2. This CDR3 has 14 residues. The V segment lost 6 bases and the J segment 5 bases; nucleotides outside the gene matches: 5. CDR1 and CDR2 (germline): SQVTM, ANQGSEA. The CDR3 loop is CSVVGLAGVETQYF. The CDR3 DNA reads as TGCAGCGTAGTGGGACTAGCGGGAGTGGAGACCCAGTACTTC.

This clonotype has just a few counts. The rearrangement links TRBV20-1 to TRBJ2-3; possible D gene TRBD1, 5 bases. CDR3 length: 12 amino acids. The germline V gene has CDR1 DFQATT and CDR2 SNEGSKA (reference sequence). Trimming removed 3 bases at V and 5 bases at J, with 9 bases between. CDR3 DNA sequence: TGCAGTGCTAGGGCAGGGCAAGATACGCAGTATTTT. Encoded protein: CSARAGQDTQYF.

This clonotype came up a few times. The rearrangement uses TRBV20-1 and TRBJ2-3; D ambiguous. The germline V gene has CDR1 DFQATT and CDR2 SNEGSKA (reference sequence). The CDR3 length is 15 residues. The V end lost 7 bases, the J end lost 2 bases, and 19 bases lay between the germline ends. CDR3 in amino acids: CSVDDLGPFTDTQYF. The CDR3, as DNA: TGCAGTGTCGACGACCTAGGCCCTTTCACAGATACGCAGTATTTT.

This clonotype came up many times. This chain links TRBV4-3 with TRBJ2-1; 12 bases match TRBD2. Unmatched junction bases numbered 10, after V lost 0 bases and J lost 7 bases. The germline CDR1 and CDR2 sequences are LGHNA and YSLEER. The CDR3 has 18 amino acids. The CDR3, as DNA: TGCGCCAGCAGCCAAGAGCCGCCTACCGGGACTAGCGGGAATGAGCAGTTCTTC. It specifies CASSQEPPTGTSGNEQFF.

This clonotype was picked up many times. V and J are TRBV5-1 and TRBJ2-3; D not certain. V gave up 1 base and J gave up 1 base, with 10 bases separating them. The CDR3 extends over 15 amino acids. Germline CDR1 and CDR2: SGHRS and YFSETQ. As DNA, the CDR3 is TGCGCCAGCAGCTTGCTTGGAAAGGGCACAGATACGCAGTATTTT. Its protein is CASSLLGKGTDTQYF.

This clonotype was found many times. The gene calls are TRBV11-2 and TRBJ2-1; D is uncertain. The germline V gene has CDR1 SGHAT and CDR2 FQNNGV. Trimming removed 0 bases at V and 6 bases at J, with 12 bases between. The CDR3 covers 15 residues. This CDR3 is CASSLDGAPVNEQFF. As DNA, the CDR3 is TGTGCCAGCAGCTTAGACGGAGCCCCAGTCAATGAGCAGTTCTTC.

This sequence joins TRBV7-6 and TRBJ2-3; D uncertain. Germline values: CDR1 SGHVS, CDR2 FNYEAQ. CDR3 length: 13 amino acids. Trimming cost V 5 bases and J 5 bases, with 11 bases left between them. The CDR3 protein is CASSRIVEDTQYF. The CDR3 DNA reads TGTGCCAGCAGCCGAATAGTTGAAGATACGCAGTATTTT.

Many counts were recorded for this clonotype. The genes are TRBV6-5 and TRBJ2-7, with D possibly TRBD2 on 6 matching bases. The CDR3 has 14 amino acids. Germline V gene sequence: CDR1 MNHEY, CDR2 SVGAGI. V was cut by 2 bases and J by 4 bases, with 12 bases left in between. CDR3 nucleotides: TGTGCCAGCAGTTACATCGGGAGTAAGTACGAGCAGTACTTC. Amino acids: CASSYIGSKYEQYF.

The chain links TRBV5-4 to TRBJ2-3, with D unclear. The last part of the DNA fits TRBJ1-5 better; the J call may be wrong. This CDR3 spans 13 amino acids. In germline, CDR1 is SGHNT, CDR2 YYREEE (reference sequence). The CDR3 protein is CASSLRPMDTQHF. In DNA, the CDR3 is TGTGCCAGCAGCTTGCGACCAATGGATACGCAGCATTTT.

The CDR3 protein is CASSLGGSSDEQFF. The CDR3 DNA follows: TGCGCCAGCAGCTTGGGAGGGTCCTCGGATGAGCAGTTCTTC. The chain joins TRBV5-1 to TRBJ2-1; D possibly corresponds to TRBD2 (5 bases). This CDR3 contains 14 residues. Germline values: CDR1 SGHRS, CDR2 YFSETQ. Trimming cost V 0 bases and J 8 bases, with 12 bases left between them.

The sample holds a few counts of this clonotype. The chain joins TRBV2 to TRBJ2-3; the D is unclear. V lost 7 bases and J 6 bases, leaving 20 bases between the germline ends. This CDR3 spans 15 amino acids. Germline V gene data show CDR1 as SNHLY and CDR2 as FYNNEI. In DNA, the CDR3 is TGTGCCAGCAATTACCTGGACCCCAGGCGCGATACGCAGTATTTT. It is translated as CASNYLDPRRDTQYF.

By share of the sample, this clonotype is medium-sized. The chain uses TRBV30 and TRBJ2-6; tentatively, D is TRBD2 (6 bases). CDR3 length: 15 amino acids. CDR1 is GTSNPN and CDR2 is SVGIG in the germline V gene (reference sequence). V lost 3 bases and J 3 bases, leaving 12 bases between the germline ends. CDR3 DNA sequence: TGTGCCTGGAGGCCCGGAGGGAATGGGGCCAACGTCCTGACTTTC. Protein product: CAWRPGGNGANVLTF.

This clonotype was counted many times. The chain carries TRBV7-6 and TRBJ2-1, with D uncertain. V lost 5 bases and J lost 0, with 5 bases in between. This CDR3 region has 13 residues. Germline-derived CDR1 and CDR2 are SGHVS and FNYEAQ. The CDR3 reads CASSDDSYNEQFF. The CDR3 nucleotides are TGTGCCAGCAGCGACGACTCCTACAATGAGCAGTTCTTC.

This chain joins TRBV2 and TRBJ2-4; D gene unclear. Germline V gives CDR1 SNHLY, CDR2 FYNNEI. Trimming left V 3 bases short and J 8 bases short, with 11 bases between. CDR3 length: 13 residues. CDR3 amino acids: CASSDEPHDIQYF. The CDR3 DNA is TGTGCCAGCAGTGACGAGCCCCATGACATTCAGTACTTC. The whole variable domain, remainder taken from reference TRBV2 and TRBJ2-4, is EPEVTQTPSHQVTQMGQEVILRCVPISNHLYFYWYRQILGQKVEFLVSFYNNEISEKSEIFDDQFSVERPDGSNFTLKIRSTKLEDSAMYFCASSDEPHDIQYFGAGTRLSVL.

The V and J genes are TRBV7-9 and TRBJ2-7; a weak D match, TRBD1 (6 bases). Germline-derived CDR1 and CDR2 are SEHNR and FQNEAQ (reference sequence). V was trimmed by 5 bases and J by 3 bases, leaving 14 bases between them. The CDR3 has 14 residues. CDR3 coding DNA: TGTGCCAGCAGCCCCCGGTCGGACAGCTACGAGCAGTACTTC. It is translated as CASSPRSDSYEQYF.

A few counts support this clonotype. This sequence joins TRBV20-1 and TRBJ1-5, with D possibly matching TRBD1 (6 bases). CDR1 and CDR2 (germline): DFQATT, SNEGSKA (reference sequence). Trimming removed 4 bases at V and 0 bases at J, with 16 bases between. There are 16 residues in the CDR3. In DNA, the CDR3 is TGCAGTGCTATACGGGGGGCCGGGGATAGCAATCAGCCCCAGCATTTT. Translated: CSAIRGAGDSNQPQHF.

This clonotype came up many times. V usage is TRBV29-1 and J usage is TRBJ2-7; 7 nucleotides agree with TRBD2. Germline V CDR1 and CDR2: SQVTM, ANQGSEA. The junction had 4 bases not matched to a gene; V was cut back by 5 bases and J by 0 bases. This CDR3 region has 13 residues. CDR3 nucleotides: TGCAGCGTTCTGCGGGGGAACTCCTACGAGCAGTACTTC. It translates to CSVLRGNSYEQYF.